These 28 T cell receptor beta chains share one sample of origin, sequenced in a study of T cell responses to AZD1222 COVID-19 vaccine. Using immunoSEQ multiplex PCR, the repertoire was profiled, and TCRdb retains in-frame clones only, with some absent. The sample consists of about 150,000 clones, about 93% of them appearing once. Material: peripheral blood, obtained on day 0 of AZD1222 vaccination. The receptors come from an adult in good health.

V and J are TRBV4-1 and TRBJ1-3; no clear D. V was clipped by 8 bases and J by 4 bases, with 12 bases between them. The CDR3 is 13 amino acids. CDR1 is MGHRA and CDR2 is YSYEKL in the germline V gene. In DNA form, the CDR3 reads TGCGCCAGCCCCTGGAGGTCGGGAAACACCATATATTTT. It codes for CASPWRSGNTIYF.

This chain joins TRBV7-9 and TRBJ1-2; D is unresolved. Trimming took off 5 bases at V and 7 bases at J, with 5 bases between the two ends. Germline V gene data show CDR1 as SEHNR and CDR2 as FQNEAQ (reference sequence). CDR3 size: 10 residues. Written as DNA, the CDR3 is TGTGCCAGCAGCGCGGGTGGCTACACCTTC. Its protein is CASSAGGYTF.

This clone was recorded only once. The V and J genes are TRBV4-3 and TRBJ2-2; TRBD1 agrees at 9 bases. CDR1 LGHNA and CDR2 YSLEER come from the germline V gene. The V and J ends lost 5 bases and 6 bases, in that order; junction bases with no gene match: 4. CDR3 size: 14 residues. This CDR3 reads CASSIRQGAGELFF. The CDR3 nucleotides read TGCGCCAGCAGCATTCGACAGGGGGCCGGGGAGCTGTTTTTT.

This chain joins TRBV3-1 (or the pseudogene TRBV3-2) and TRBJ1-4, with 7 bases that match TRBD1. Losses at the gene ends were 0 bases for V and 7 bases for J; bases not matched to a gene: 11. There are 17 residues in the CDR3. CDR1 and CDR2 from the germline V gene are LGHDT and YNNKEL (reference sequence). This CDR3 reads CASSQEHFDRVAEKLFF. The CDR3, as DNA: TGTGCCAGCAGCCAAGAACACTTTGACAGGGTGGCTGAAAAACTGTTTTTT.

This chain uses TRBV4-1 with TRBJ1-6; possible D gene TRBD1, 5 bases. Germline lookup yields CDR1 MGHRA and CDR2 YSYEKL. The CDR3 runs 16 residues. Trimming left V 0 bases short and J 6 bases short, with 12 bases between. CDR3 residues: CASSQDPGTRNSPLHF. CDR3 DNA: TGCGCCAGCAGCCAAGATCCAGGGACCCGTAATTCACCCCTCCACTTT.

V is TRBV12-5 and J is TRBJ1-4; the D gene is possibly TRBD1 (6 bases). The germline CDR1 and CDR2 sequences are LGHNT and FRNRAP. V dropped 0 bases and J dropped 5 bases, with 13 bases sitting between them. CDR3 length: 16 residues. The CDR3 DNA reads TGTGCTAGTGGTTTGGTCGTTGGGGGCATGAATGAAAAACTGTTTTTT. This encodes CASGLVVGGMNEKLFF.

The J gene is TRBJ1-1, the V gene TRBV9; possibly TRBD1 for D (6 bases). The CDR3 length is 14 residues. Germline CDR1 is SGDLS and CDR2 is YYNGEE. V shed 5 bases and J shed 8 bases, with 19 bases lying between them. The CDR3 DNA follows: TGTGCCAGCAGTGATCTATCAGGGGCAAGGGAAGCTTTCTTT. Its protein product is CASSDLSGAREAFF.

This clone came up once. This chain connects TRBV6-2 or TRBV6-3 to TRBJ1-6; 9 bases align to TRBD1. Trimming at V came to 2 bases and at J to 10 bases, leaving 6 bases not matched to a gene. This CDR3 is 15 amino acids long. Germline lookup yields CDR1 MNHEY and CDR2 SVGEGT. Written as DNA, the CDR3 is TGTGCCAGCAGTTACGGGACAGGGACAGGGTCACCCCTCCACTTT. This encodes CASSYGTGTGSPLHF.

V and J are TRBV19 and TRBJ1-2; no clear D. CDR3 length: 11 residues. Trimming shortened V by 5 bases and J by 5 bases, and 6 bases separated the two germline ends. Per germline, CDR1 LNHDA and CDR2 SQIVND (reference sequence). CDR3 nucleotides: TGTGCCAGTAGTCCGGGATATGGCTACACCTTC. Protein product: CASSPGYGYTF.

CDR3: CASSPGSGRPYEQYF. The CDR3 nucleotides are TGTGCCAGCTCACCAGGGTCAGGGAGGCCCTACGAGCAGTACTTC. V and J are TRBV18 and TRBJ2-7; D possibly corresponds to TRBD2 (6 bases). Trimming cost V 2 bases and J 2 bases, with 13 bases left between them. CDR1 and CDR2 (germline): KGHSH, LQKENI. The CDR3 extends over 15 amino acids.

On this clone itself: Different DNA sequences within this sample yield the same CDR3. This rearrangement joins TRBV19 to TRBJ1-5, with D possibly being TRBD1 (5 bases). V lost 1 base and J lost 8, with 6 bases in between. This CDR3 spans 12 amino acids. Germline values: CDR1 LNHDA, CDR2 SQIVND (reference sequence). The CDR3 DNA reads TGTGCCAGTAGTATAGGGGGGGAGCCCCAGCATTTT. Its protein is CASSIGGEPQHF.

CDR3 loop: CATTSGANVLTF. The DNA for the CDR3 is TGTGCCACAACCTCTGGGGCCAACGTCCTGACTTTC. This chain uses TRBV11-2 with TRBJ2-6; the D is unclear. The length of the CDR3 is 12 residues. V was pared by 10 bases and J by 0 bases, with 4 bases between. The germline CDR1 and CDR2 sequences are SGHAT and FQNNGV.

The genes are TRBV18 and TRBJ1-2; D ambiguous. The CDR3 is made up of 13 amino acids. Germline V gene data show CDR1 as KGHSH and CDR2 as LQKENI. V gave up 0 bases and J gave up 8 bases, with 10 bases separating them. The CDR3 bases are TGTGCCAGCTCACCACCGATAAGAGACGGCTACACCTTC. Its translation is CASSPPIRDGYTF.

This chain joins TRBV27 and TRBJ2-1; TRBD2 agrees at 7 bases. In germline, CDR1 is MNHEY, CDR2 SMNVEV (reference sequence). The CDR3 runs to 14 residues. V gave up 2 bases and J gave up 4 bases; unmatched junction bases: 2. The DNA of the CDR3 is TGTGCCAGCAGTTTAAGCGGGGATTACAATGAGCAGTTCTTC. Residues: CASSLSGDYNEQFF.

This sequence joins TRBV7-9 and TRBJ2-7; 11 positions match TRBD1. The CDR3 loop spans 14 amino acids. The germline CDR1 and CDR2 sequences are SEHNR and FQNEAQ (reference sequence). With 3 bases clipped from V and 4 bases from J, the junction kept 2 bases outside the gene matches. The CDR3 protein is CASSFGTGGYEQYF. In DNA form, the CDR3 reads TGTGCCAGCAGCTTTGGGACAGGGGGATACGAGCAGTACTTC.

The chain employs TRBV25-1 and TRBJ1-1, with 7 positions matching TRBD1. The CDR3 has 13 residues. The junction had 9 bases not matched to a gene; V was cut back by 6 bases and J by 8 bases. Germline V lookup: CDR1 MGHDK, CDR2 SYGVNS. The CDR3 here is CASRLTGSLEAFF. Written as DNA, the CDR3 is TGTGCCAGCAGACTGACAGGGTCGTTGGAAGCTTTCTTT.

This clone has just one count. The V gene is TRBV18, the J gene TRBJ2-1; 8 positions match TRBD1. V lost 3 bases and J lost 10; bases outside the gene matches: 2. The CDR3 length is 12 residues. Per germline, CDR1 KGHSH and CDR2 LQKENI. CDR3 DNA: TGTGCCAGCTCACCCCCAGGGGGCGAGCAGTTCTTC. This codes for CASSPPGGEQFF.

The CDR3 coding sequence is TGTGCCAGCAGCTCGCAGTCGAACACTGAAGCTTTCTTT. The encoded protein is CASSSQSNTEAFF. The chain has TRBV7-9 and TRBJ1-1, with D hard to call. In germline, CDR1 is SEHNR, CDR2 FQNEAQ (reference sequence). The CDR3 spans 13 residues. V lost 4 bases to trimming and J lost 1 base, with 7 bases between them.

The rearrangement links TRBV2 to TRBJ1-6; D is unclear. V was trimmed by 2 bases and J by 15 bases, leaving 8 bases between them. Germline V gene data show CDR1 as SNHLY and CDR2 as FYNNEI. The CDR3 is 11 amino acids. The DNA for the CDR3 is TGTGCCAGCAGTGAAAGGGTAGACCTCCACTTT. Translating it yields CASSERVDLHF.

The rearrangement joins TRBV19 to TRBJ1-2; 9 nucleotides match TRBD1. The V gene's germline CDR1 is LNHDA and CDR2 SQIVND (reference sequence). V dropped 5 bases and J dropped 2; count of bases not matched to a gene: 18. The CDR3 extends over 19 amino acids. The CDR3 sequence: CASSRSGTGFSVWNYGYTF. CDR3 bases: TGTGCCAGTAGTCGATCCGGGACAGGGTTTAGTGTGTGGAACTATGGCTACACCTTC.

This chain uses TRBV28 with TRBJ2-6; possibly TRBD2 for D (5 bases). There are 17 residues in the CDR3. V shed 5 bases and J shed 0 bases, with 14 bases lying between them. In germline, CDR1 is MDHEN, CDR2 SYDVKM. The CDR3 DNA is TGTGCCAGCAGTCGTCCGGGAATGAGCTCTGGGGCCAACGTCCTGACTTTC. It is translated as CASSRPGMSSGANVLTF.

This chain joins TRBV18 and TRBJ2-2; D may be TRBD1 (6 bases). In germline, CDR1 is KGHSH, CDR2 LQKENI. Trimming shortened V by 3 bases and J by 1 base, and 6 bases separated the two germline ends. There are 14 residues in the CDR3. CDR3 nucleotides: TGTGCCAGCTCACCGGGACAGAACACCGGGGAGCTGTTTTTT. Encoded protein: CASSPGQNTGELFF.

The rearrangement joins TRBV7-8 to TRBJ1-2; the D is unclear. Deletions cut 0 bases from V and 0 bases from J, with 17 bases between. The CDR3 totals 18 residues. From germline, CDR1 is SGHVS and CDR2 FQNEAQ. CDR3 sequence reads: CASSLAAGLARTNYGYTF. For the CDR3, the DNA is TGTGCCAGCAGCTTAGCGGCGGGGTTGGCCCGAACTAACTATGGCTACACCTTC.

To note about this clone: Other DNA sequences from this sample encode an identical CDR3 as well. The rearrangement joins TRBV12-3 or TRBV12-4 to TRBJ1-2; no firm D call. The CDR3 totals 13 residues. V shed 2 bases and J shed 2 bases, with 6 bases lying between them. The CDR3 spells CASSLTENYGYTF. The CDR3 region has the DNA TGTGCCAGCAGTTTAACAGAGAACTATGGCTACACCTTC.

The chain carries TRBV2 and TRBJ1-2, with D possibly being TRBD1 (6 bases). CDR1 and CDR2 from the germline V gene are SNHLY and FYNNEI. This CDR3 has 17 amino acids. Deletions cut 5 bases from V and 2 bases from J, with 21 bases between. CDR3 loop: CASSKQGSANYNYGYTF. DNA of the CDR3: TGTGCCAGCAGTAAACAGGGATCCGCAAATTACAACTATGGCTACACCTTC. The whole variable domain, filled in from reference TRBV2 and TRBJ1-2, reads EPEVTQTPSHQVTQMGQEVILRCVPISNHLYFYWYRQILGQKVEFLVSFYNNEISEKSEIFDDQFSVERPDGSNFTLKIRSTKLEDSAMYFCASSKQGSANYNYGYTFGSGTRLTVV.

DNA of the CDR3: TGTGCCAGCAGTTTGGGTGGGACAGGGAACTATGGCTACACCTTC. Translation: CASSLGGTGNYGYTF. The gene calls are TRBV27 and TRBJ1-2; 9 bases align to TRBD1. Germline loops: CDR1 MNHEY, CDR2 SMNVEV (reference sequence). The V and J ends lost 3 bases and 2 bases, in that order; junction bases with no gene match: 4. The CDR3 length is 15 residues.

The V call is TRBV27, the J call TRBJ2-5; D is unclear. In germline, CDR1 is MNHEY, CDR2 SMNVEV (reference sequence). The germline V and J ends were trimmed by 4 bases and 2 bases, with 8 bases remaining between them. There are 13 residues in the CDR3. The CDR3 loop is CASSYGSQETQYF. The CDR3 DNA sequence: TGTGCCAGCAGTTATGGGTCACAAGAGACCCAGTACTTC.

The rearrangement joins TRBV4-2 to TRBJ2-7; TRBD1 agrees at 7 bases. CDR3 size: 16 residues. J gave up 0 bases and V 4 bases, and 9 bases lay outside the gene matches. Per the germline V gene, CDR1 is LGHNA and CDR2 is YNFKEQ. The CDR3, as DNA: TGTGCCAGCAGCCCAGAACCGGGACAGATCTCCTACGAGCAGTACTTC. Its protein product is CASSPEPGQISYEQYF.